This T cell receptor (beta chain) emerged from a study of T cell responses to AZD1222 COVID-19 vaccine. Libraries were prepared by immunoSEQ multiplex PCR; TCRdb keeps only in-frame clonotypes and omits some of them. The data contain 110,000 to 150,000 clones, 85% to 95% of them singletons. V dropped 0 bases and J dropped 2 bases, with 7 bases sitting between them. CDR1 is KGHSH and CDR2 is LQKENI in the germline V gene. The CDR3 has 14 amino acids. As regards this clone: Additional DNA sequences in this sample encode the identical CDR3.

The chain carries TRBV18 and TRBJ1-1; no definite D call. This TCR derives from an adult in good health. This specimen consisted of peripheral blood, obtained on day 0 of AZD1222 vaccination. The CDR3 DNA sequence: TGTGCCAGCTCACCACCGCGGGGAAACACTGAAGCTTTCTTT. The encoded protein is CASSPPRGNTEAFF.